This entry lists 22 T cell receptor beta chains sequenced from one sample in a study of blood T cell repertoires in COVID-19. Profiling relied on immunoSEQ multiplex PCR, and the TCRdb table lists in-frame clones only, not all of them. Among approximately 320,000 clones listed, roughly 87% were seen once. Sequencing was done on a sample of PBMCs or T cells enriched from blood (not recorded which). These receptors were obtained from a woman between 18 and 30 years old who had recovered from COVID-19.

The rearrangement joins TRBV11-2 to TRBJ2-5, with 12 bases aligning to TRBD2. With V trimmed by 1 base and J by 3 bases, 9 bases remained unmatched. The length of the CDR3 is 18 residues. Germline CDR1 is SGHAT and CDR2 is FQNNGV. Here the CDR3 DNA reads TGTGCCAGCAGCTTAGGGGTTTCGACTAGCGGGGGAGAAGAGACCCAGTACTTC. It specifies CASSLGVSTSGGEETQYF.

The chain joins TRBV10-3 to TRBJ2-7; 11 nucleotides match TRBD2. Trimming took 6 bases from V and 0 from J; bases not matched to a gene: 4. The CDR3 sequence is 15 residues long. Germline V gene sequence: CDR1 ENHRY, CDR2 SYGVKD. CDR3 protein: CAIRGLAESSYEQYF. The DNA of the CDR3 is TGTGCCATCAGGGGACTAGCGGAGAGCTCCTACGAGCAGTACTTC.

This chain uses TRBV14 with TRBJ1-2, with D possibly TRBD1 on 5 matching bases. There are 14 residues in the CDR3. Trimming removed 3 bases at V and 1 base at J, with 9 bases between. Germline CDR1 reads SGHDN; CDR2 reads FVKESK. The DNA of the CDR3 is TGTGCCAGCAGCCATCGGGGGAATAACTATGGCTACACCTTC. This encodes CASSHRGNNYGYTF. The complete variable domain, with remaining parts taken from reference TRBV14 and TRBJ1-2, reads EAGVTQFPSHSVIEKGQTVTLRCDPISGHDNLYWYRRVMGKEIKFLLHFVKESKQDESGMPNNRFLAERTGGTYSTLKVQPAELEDSGVYFCASSHRGNNYGYTFGSGTRLTVV.

The chain employs TRBV5-1 and TRBJ2-1; TRBD1 is a possible D gene (6 bases). The V and J ends lost 1 base and 4 bases respectively, with 9 bases between them. Germline-derived CDR1 and CDR2 are SGHRS and YFSETQ. This CDR3 has 14 residues. Here the CDR3 reads CASSLTGPYNEQFF. CDR3 DNA sequence: TGCGCCAGCAGCTTGACAGGGCCTTACAATGAGCAGTTCTTC. The full variable domain, with the rest looked up from reference TRBV5-1 and TRBJ2-1, is KAGVTQTPRYLIKTRGQQVTLSCSPISGHRSVSWYQQTPGQGLQFLFEYFSETQRNKGNFPGRFSGRQFSNSRSEMNVSTLELGDSALYLCASSLTGPYNEQFFGPGTRLTVL.

CDR3 in DNA: TGTGCCAGCAGCTCGCCCGCCGGGACTAGCGGGGGGGTCGAAAATGAGCAGTTCTTC. Its translation is CASSSPAGTSGGVENEQFF. The chain employs TRBV7-3 and TRBJ2-1, with TRBD2 matching 16 bases. Losses at the gene ends were 4 bases for V and 7 bases for J; bases not matched to a gene: 13. This CDR3 is built from 19 residues. Germline V gene lookup returns CDR1 SGHTA and CDR2 FQGTGA. The entire variable domain, with the rest obtained from reference TRBV7-3 and TRBJ2-1, is as follows: GAGVSQTPSNKVTEKGKYVELRCDPISGHTALYWYRQSLGQGPEFLIYFQGTGAADDSGLPNDRFFAVRPEGSVSTLKIQRTERGDSAVYLCASSSPAGTSGGVENEQFFGPGTRLTVL.

This sequence joins TRBV20-1 and TRBJ2-7; D perhaps matches TRBD2 (5 bases). The CDR3 length is 11 residues. The germline gives CDR1 DFQATT, CDR2 SNEGSKA (reference sequence). In DNA, the CDR3 is TGCAGCCTAGCTAGCTCCTACGAGCAGTACTTC. Residues: CSLASSYEQYF.

The V gene is TRBV7-2, the J gene TRBJ2-3; a possible D gene is TRBD2 (5 bases). Germline CDR1 SGHTA, CDR2 FQGNSA. The CDR3 spans 16 residues. Trimming removed 2 bases from V and 0 bases from J, with 12 bases in between. This CDR3 reads CASSLSRVGSTDTQYF. CDR3 nucleotide sequence: TGTGCCAGCAGCTTATCGCGGGTGGGAAGCACAGATACGCAGTATTTT.

This clone has a handful of counts. The genes are TRBV29-1 and TRBJ1-4; 7 bases line up with TRBD1. Losses at the gene ends were 6 bases for V and 4 bases for J; bases not matched to a gene: 8. CDR3 size: 14 residues. From germline, CDR1 is SQVTM and CDR2 ANQGSEA. DNA of the CDR3: TGCAGCGTGAGGAGCCGGGACAGTAATGAAAAACTGTTTTTT. It encodes CSVRSRDSNEKLFF.

The chain links TRBV7-2 to TRBJ1-1; D uncertain. Germline CDR1 is SGHTA and CDR2 is FQGNSA. V gave up 3 bases and J gave up 1 base, with 9 bases separating them. The CDR3 sequence is 14 residues long. CDR3 region: CASSFATTNTEAFF. CDR3 sequence (DNA): TGTGCCAGCAGCTTTGCGACAACGAACACTGAAGCTTTCTTT.

V gene TRBV7-2 combines with J gene TRBJ2-3; D is possibly TRBD2 (6 bases). The germline V gene has CDR1 SGHTA and CDR2 FQGNSA. The CDR3 contains 13 residues. Deletions cut 8 bases from V and 5 bases from J, with 14 bases between. DNA for the CDR3: TGTGCCAGCGGGATGCTGGGAGGAGATACGCAGTATTTT. It is translated as CASGMLGGDTQYF.

The chain carries TRBV4-1 and TRBJ2-7; possible D gene TRBD1, 6 bases. Germline lookup yields CDR1 MGHRA and CDR2 YSYEKL. The CDR3 has 15 residues. Trimming left V 3 bases short and J 1 base short, with 13 bases between. The CDR3 protein is CASSQVEDRSYEQYF. CDR3 sequence (DNA): TGCGCCAGCAGCCAGGTAGAAGACAGGTCCTACGAGCAGTACTTC.

The V call is TRBV6-5, the J call TRBJ2-1; a possible D gene is TRBD1 (6 bases). CDR1 MNHEY and CDR2 SVGAGI come from the germline V gene. The CDR3 totals 15 residues. The V gene lost 6 bases and the J gene lost 1 base, with 13 bases spanning the gap. CDR3 DNA sequence: TGTGCCAGCAGCCCAGGGGATCCTTCCTACAATGAGCAGTTCTTC. Its protein product is CASSPGDPSYNEQFF.

The genes are TRBV5-1 and TRBJ2-5; unclear D gene. V lost 2 bases and J 5 bases, leaving 7 bases between the germline ends. The germline gives CDR1 SGHRS, CDR2 YFSETQ. The CDR3 totals 12 residues. The CDR3 loop is CASSFRPETQYF. CDR3 nucleotide sequence: TGCGCCAGCAGCTTCCGTCCTGAGACCCAGTACTTC.

CDR3 DNA: TGTGCCAGCAGTACAGGGCTCGGGGAGCAGTACTTC. Translated: CASSTGLGEQYF. V gene TRBV12-3 or TRBV12-4 combines with J gene TRBJ2-7, with D tentatively TRBD1 (6 bases). The V and J ends lost 5 bases and 7 bases respectively, with 12 bases between them. The length of the CDR3 is 12 residues.

The sample holds many counts of this clone. The chain combines TRBV3-1 (or the pseudogene TRBV3-2) with TRBJ2-3; 7 bases map to TRBD1. Germline CDR1 reads LGHDT; CDR2 reads YNNKEL (reference sequence). The length of the CDR3 is 17 residues. Trimming cost V 0 bases and J 5 bases; bases outside gene matches: 11. The CDR3: CASSQDSQGVVIDTQYF. For the CDR3, the DNA is TGTGCCAGCAGCCAAGACTCCCAGGGGGTAGTTATAGATACGCAGTATTTT.

The chain is built from TRBV9 and TRBJ1-1; 7 nucleotides match TRBD1. This CDR3 region has 15 residues. In germline, CDR1 is SGDLS, CDR2 YYNGEE. V lost 0 bases to trimming and J lost 11 bases; unmatched junction nucleotides: 13. The CDR3, as DNA: TGTGCCAGCAGCGTAGTAGAAGGGGGCCCGACAGGGGCTTTCTTT. This gives the protein CASSVVEGGPTGAFF.

With regard to this clone: Germline and junction disagree at one end, which may indicate a read error. The gene calls are TRBV2 and TRBJ1-1; D possibly corresponds to TRBD1 (5 bases). This CDR3 region has 12 residues. The V gene's germline CDR1 is SNHLY and CDR2 FYNNEI. In DNA, the CDR3 is TGTGCCAGCGGTGAGGCGGGGCCCGAAGCTTTCTTT. It translates to CASGEAGPEAFF.

The chain has TRBV10-1 and TRBJ1-2, with D tentatively TRBD1 (5 bases). The germline V and J ends were trimmed by 1 base and 3 bases, with 15 bases remaining between them. CDR1 and CDR2 (germline): WNHNN, SYGVQD (reference sequence). This CDR3 is 16 amino acids long. The CDR3 is CASSEFVVFRDYGYTF. The CDR3 DNA reads TGCGCCAGCAGTGAGTTCGTCGTTTTCAGGGACTATGGCTACACCTTC.

V usage is TRBV19 and J usage is TRBJ2-5, with no clear D. The ends were cut back, 2 bases at V and 3 bases at J, with 7 bases in the middle. The CDR3 extends over 13 amino acids. Per germline, CDR1 LNHDA and CDR2 SQIVND (reference sequence). The DNA for the CDR3 is TGTGCCAGTAGTATAACAGTAGAAGAGACCCAGTACTTC. Protein sequence: CASSITVEETQYF.

The V gene is TRBV15, the J gene TRBJ1-4; D is ambiguous. Germline values: CDR1 LNHNV, CDR2 YYDKDF (reference sequence). V was trimmed by 5 bases and J by 6 bases, leaving 13 bases between them. CDR3 length: 14 amino acids. CDR3 nucleotides: TGTGCCACCAGCCTGGCCAGGATTGATGAAAAACTGTTTTTT. Amino acids: CATSLARIDEKLFF.

The V and J genes are TRBV5-6 and TRBJ1-5; D not resolved. The germline V gene encodes CDR1 SGHDT and CDR2 YYEEEE. Trimming stripped 1 base from V and 5 bases from J, with 7 bases between. The CDR3 length is 13 residues. CDR3 amino acids: CASSLSPDQPQHF. DNA of the CDR3: TGTGCCAGCAGCTTGTCCCCCGATCAGCCCCAGCATTTT.

This clone has just a few counts. The V call is TRBV19, the J call TRBJ2-2, with a tentative D call TRBD1 (6 bases). V gave up 9 bases and J gave up 2 bases, with 13 bases separating them. Per the germline V gene, CDR1 is LNHDA and CDR2 is SQIVND (reference sequence). The CDR3 sequence is 14 residues long. Here the CDR3 DNA reads TGTGCCAGAAAGGGACACCTTAACACCGGGGAGCTGTTTTTT. The encoded protein is CARKGHLNTGELFF.